Described below is a single T cell receptor (beta chain) sequence and its context. Antigen specificity is unknown. This table comes from immunoSEQ multiplex PCR, and its TCRdb copy is limited to in-frame clones, with some not included. The sample shows roughly 770,000 clones, about 96% of them seen only once. The data derive from a study of shared clonotypes between healthy human individuals. Findings and limits, study-wide: Clonotypes that were shared across a handful of donors made up about 5.1% of naive CD4 clonotypes. Compared with memory subsets, naive subsets generally had larger estimated richness. The authors expected sequencing depth to affect clonotype sharing among donors. When compared with the clonotypes that were shared by all four sorted-subset donors, the non-shared clonotypes turned out to have lower generation probabilities.

V was shortened by 4 bases and J by 3 bases, with 15 bases between the two germline ends. CDR1 and CDR2 from the germline V gene are SQVTM and ANQGSEA. There are 14 residues in the CDR3. Naive CD8 cells lacked CD45RO and underwent positive selection for CCR7, leaving out terminally differentiated effector memory CD45RA+ cells. Sequencing used naive CD8+ T cells sorted from blood. This TCR came from a man aged 30 to 39 in good health. This chain uses TRBV29-1 with TRBJ2-5; D unclear. CDR3 nucleotide sequence: TGCAGCGTTGCCCCGGTAGCCGTGGAAGAGACCCAGTACTTC. Its translation is CSVAPVAVEETQYF. The full variable domain, rest sourced from reference TRBV29-1 and TRBJ2-5, is SAVISQKPSRDICQRGTSLTIQCQVDSQVTMMFWYRQQPGQSLTLIATANQGSEATYESGFVIDKFPISRPNLTFSTLTVSNMSPEDSSIYLCSVAPVAVEETQYFGPGTRLLVL.